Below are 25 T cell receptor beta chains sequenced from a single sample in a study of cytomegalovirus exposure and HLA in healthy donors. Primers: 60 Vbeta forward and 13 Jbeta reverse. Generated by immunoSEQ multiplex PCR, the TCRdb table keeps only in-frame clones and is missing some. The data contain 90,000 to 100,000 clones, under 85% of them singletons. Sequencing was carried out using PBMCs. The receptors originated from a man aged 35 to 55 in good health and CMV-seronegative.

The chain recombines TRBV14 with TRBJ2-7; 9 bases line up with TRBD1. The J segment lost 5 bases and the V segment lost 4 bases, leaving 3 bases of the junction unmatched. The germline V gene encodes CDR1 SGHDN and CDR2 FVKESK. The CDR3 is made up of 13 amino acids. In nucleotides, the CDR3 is TGTGCCAGCAGCCTACAGGGGGCCAACGAGCAGTACTTC. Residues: CASSLQGANEQYF.

The CDR3 spells CASSRPLASYNEQFF. CDR3 nucleotides: TGTGCCAGCAGCCGACCCCTAGCGTCCTACAATGAGCAGTTCTTC. The V call is TRBV7-8, the J call TRBJ2-1; perhaps TRBD2 as D (6 bases). The germline V gene encodes CDR1 SGHVS and CDR2 FQNEAQ. V was cut by 5 bases and J by 1 base, with 12 bases left in between. The CDR3 length is 15 residues.

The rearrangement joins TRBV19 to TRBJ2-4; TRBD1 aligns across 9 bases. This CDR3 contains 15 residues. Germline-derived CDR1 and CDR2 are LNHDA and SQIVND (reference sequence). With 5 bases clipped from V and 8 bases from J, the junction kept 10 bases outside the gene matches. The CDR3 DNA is TGTGCCAGTAGTCCTAAGGGACAGGGAATAGACATTCAGTACTTC. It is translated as CASSPKGQGIDIQYF.

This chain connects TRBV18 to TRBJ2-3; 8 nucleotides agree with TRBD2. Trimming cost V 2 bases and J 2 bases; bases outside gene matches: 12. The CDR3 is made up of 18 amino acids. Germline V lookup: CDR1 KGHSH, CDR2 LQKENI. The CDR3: CASSPLSIAAGATDTQYF. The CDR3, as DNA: TGTGCCAGCTCACCATTGTCAATAGCAGCGGGAGCCACAGATACGCAGTATTTT.

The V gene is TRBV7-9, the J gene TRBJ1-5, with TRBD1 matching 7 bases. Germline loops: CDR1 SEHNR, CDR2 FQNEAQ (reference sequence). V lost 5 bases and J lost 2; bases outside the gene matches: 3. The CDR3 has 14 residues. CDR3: CASSAGTGNQPQHF. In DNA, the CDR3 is TGTGCCAGCAGCGCCGGGACAGGCAATCAGCCCCAGCATTTT.

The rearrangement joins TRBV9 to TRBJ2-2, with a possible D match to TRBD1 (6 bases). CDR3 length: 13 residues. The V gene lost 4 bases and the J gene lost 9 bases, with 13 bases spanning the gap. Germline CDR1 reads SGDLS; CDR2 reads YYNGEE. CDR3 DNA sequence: TGTGCCAGCAGCTCCCTCGGGACAAGGGAGCTGTTTTTT. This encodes CASSSLGTRELFF.

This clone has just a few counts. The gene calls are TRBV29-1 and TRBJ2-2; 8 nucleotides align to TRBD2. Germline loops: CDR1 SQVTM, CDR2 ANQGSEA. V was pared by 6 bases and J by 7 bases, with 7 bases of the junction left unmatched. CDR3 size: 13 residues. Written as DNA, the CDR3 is TGCAGCGTATCGGGAGGGACGGTCGGGGAGCTGTTTTTT. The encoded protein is CSVSGGTVGELFF.

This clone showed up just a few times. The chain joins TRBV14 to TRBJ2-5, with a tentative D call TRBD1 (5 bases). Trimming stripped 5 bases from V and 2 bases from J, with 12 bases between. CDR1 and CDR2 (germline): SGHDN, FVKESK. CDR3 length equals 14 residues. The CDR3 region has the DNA TGTGCCAGCAGCTTTGGACACATTCAAGAGACCCAGTACTTC. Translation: CASSFGHIQETQYF. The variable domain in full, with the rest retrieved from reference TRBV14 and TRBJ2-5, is EAGVTQFPSHSVIEKGQTVTLRCDPISGHDNLYWYRRVMGKEIKFLLHFVKESKQDESGMPNNRFLAERTGGTYSTLKVQPAELEDSGVYFCASSFGHIQETQYFGPGTRLLVL.

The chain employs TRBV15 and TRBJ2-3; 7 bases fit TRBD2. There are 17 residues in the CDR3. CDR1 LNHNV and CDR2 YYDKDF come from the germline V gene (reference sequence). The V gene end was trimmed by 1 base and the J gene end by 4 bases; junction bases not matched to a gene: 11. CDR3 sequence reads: CATSRGFVGRASDTQYF. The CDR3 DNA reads TGTGCCACCAGCAGAGGTTTCGTGGGGAGGGCCTCAGATACGCAGTATTTT.

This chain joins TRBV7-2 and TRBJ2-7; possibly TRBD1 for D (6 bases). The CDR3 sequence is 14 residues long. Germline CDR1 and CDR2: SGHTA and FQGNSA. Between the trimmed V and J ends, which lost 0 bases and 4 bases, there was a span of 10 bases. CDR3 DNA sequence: TGTGCCAGCAGCTTAGCCGGACAGCGATACGAGCAGTACTTC. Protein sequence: CASSLAGQRYEQYF.

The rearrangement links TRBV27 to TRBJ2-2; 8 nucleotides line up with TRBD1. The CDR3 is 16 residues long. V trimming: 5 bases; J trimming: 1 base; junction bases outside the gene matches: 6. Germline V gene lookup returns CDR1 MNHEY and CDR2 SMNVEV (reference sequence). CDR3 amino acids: CASSAQGALNTGELFF. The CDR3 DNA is TGTGCCAGCAGTGCTCAGGGGGCCCTGAACACCGGGGAGCTGTTTTTT.

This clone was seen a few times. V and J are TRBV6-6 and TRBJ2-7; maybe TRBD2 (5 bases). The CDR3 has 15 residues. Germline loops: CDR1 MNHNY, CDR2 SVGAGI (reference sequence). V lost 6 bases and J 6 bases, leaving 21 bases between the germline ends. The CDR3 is CASSPFEEAWIEQYF. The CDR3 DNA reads TGTGCCAGCAGCCCATTTGAGGAGGCATGGATCGAGCAGTACTTC.

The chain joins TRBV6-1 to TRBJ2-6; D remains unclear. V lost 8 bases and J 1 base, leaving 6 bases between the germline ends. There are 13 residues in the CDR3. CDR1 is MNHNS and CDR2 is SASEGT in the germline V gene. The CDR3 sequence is CASEPSGANVLTF. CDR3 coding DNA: TGTGCCAGCGAGCCATCTGGGGCCAACGTCCTGACTTTC.

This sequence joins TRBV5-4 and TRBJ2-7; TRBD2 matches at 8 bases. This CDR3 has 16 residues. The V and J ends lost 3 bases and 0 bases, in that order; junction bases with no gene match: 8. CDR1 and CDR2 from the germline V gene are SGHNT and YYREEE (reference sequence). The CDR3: CASSSVAGQNSYEQYF. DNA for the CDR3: TGTGCCAGCAGCTCCGTAGCGGGGCAAAACTCCTACGAGCAGTACTTC. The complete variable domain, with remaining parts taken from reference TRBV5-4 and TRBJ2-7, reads ETGVTQSPTHLIKTRGQQVTLRCSSQSGHNTVSWYQQALGQGPQFIFQYYREEENGRGNFPPRFSGLQFPNYSSELNVNALELDDSALYLCASSSVAGQNSYEQYFGPGTRLTVT.

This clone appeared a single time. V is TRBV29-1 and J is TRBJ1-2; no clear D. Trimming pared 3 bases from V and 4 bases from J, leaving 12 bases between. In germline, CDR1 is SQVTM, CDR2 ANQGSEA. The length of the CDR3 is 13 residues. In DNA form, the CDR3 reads TGCAGCGTTGAGCCCCCAGCGTTCTATGGCTACACCTTC. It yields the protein CSVEPPAFYGYTF.

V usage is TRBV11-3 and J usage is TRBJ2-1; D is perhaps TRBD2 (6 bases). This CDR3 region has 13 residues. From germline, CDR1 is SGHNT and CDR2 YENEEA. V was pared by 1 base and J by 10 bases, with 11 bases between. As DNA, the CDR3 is TGTGCCAGCAGCTTAGTGGGGACTGGCGAGCAGTTCTTC. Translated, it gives CASSLVGTGEQFF.

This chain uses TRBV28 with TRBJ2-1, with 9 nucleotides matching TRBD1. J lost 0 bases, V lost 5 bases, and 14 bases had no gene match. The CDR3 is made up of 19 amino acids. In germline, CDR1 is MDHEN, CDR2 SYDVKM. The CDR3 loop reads CASSAYGTGKFSSYNEQFF. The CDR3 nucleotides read TGTGCCAGCAGTGCCTACGGGACAGGGAAGTTTAGCTCCTACAATGAGCAGTTCTTC.

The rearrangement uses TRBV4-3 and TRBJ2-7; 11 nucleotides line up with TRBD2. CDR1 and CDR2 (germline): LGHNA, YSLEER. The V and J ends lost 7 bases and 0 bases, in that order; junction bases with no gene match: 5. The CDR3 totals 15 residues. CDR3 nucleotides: TGCGCCAGCACGCGACTAGCGGGGAACTCCTACGAGCAGTACTTC. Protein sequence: CASTRLAGNSYEQYF.

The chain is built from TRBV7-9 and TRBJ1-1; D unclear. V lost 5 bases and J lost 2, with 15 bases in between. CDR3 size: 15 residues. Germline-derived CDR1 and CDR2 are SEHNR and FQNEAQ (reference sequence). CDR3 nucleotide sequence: TGTGCCAGCAGCGTGAGACTTGCGGGAAACACTGAAGCTTTCTTT. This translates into CASSVRLAGNTEAFF.

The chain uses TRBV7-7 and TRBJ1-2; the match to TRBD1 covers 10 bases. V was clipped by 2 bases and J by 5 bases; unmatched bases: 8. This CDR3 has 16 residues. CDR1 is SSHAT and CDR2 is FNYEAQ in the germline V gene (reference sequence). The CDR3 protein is CASSLPRDRGKYGYTF. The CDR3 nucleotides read TGTGCCAGCAGCTTACCTAGGGACAGGGGTAAATATGGCTACACCTTC.

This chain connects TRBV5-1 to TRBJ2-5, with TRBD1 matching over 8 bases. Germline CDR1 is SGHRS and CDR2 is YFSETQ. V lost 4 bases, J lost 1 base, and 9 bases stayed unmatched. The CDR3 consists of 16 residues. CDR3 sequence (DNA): TGCGCCAGCAGCCTAACGGGACAGGTACTCCAAGAGACCCAGTACTTC. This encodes CASSLTGQVLQETQYF.

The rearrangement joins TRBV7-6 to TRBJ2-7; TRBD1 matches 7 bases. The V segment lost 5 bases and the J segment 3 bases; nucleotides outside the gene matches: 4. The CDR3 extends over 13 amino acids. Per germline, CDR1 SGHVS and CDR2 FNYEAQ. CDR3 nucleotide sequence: TGTGCCAGCAGCCTCGGACAGGACTACGAGCAGTACTTC. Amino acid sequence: CASSLGQDYEQYF.

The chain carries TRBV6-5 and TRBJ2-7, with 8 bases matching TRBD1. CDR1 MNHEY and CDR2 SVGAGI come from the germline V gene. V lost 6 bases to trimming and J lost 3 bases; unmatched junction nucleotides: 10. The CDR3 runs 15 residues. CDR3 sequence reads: CASSPGQGPIYEQYF. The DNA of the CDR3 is TGTGCCAGCAGCCCTGGACAGGGACCCATCTACGAGCAGTACTTC.

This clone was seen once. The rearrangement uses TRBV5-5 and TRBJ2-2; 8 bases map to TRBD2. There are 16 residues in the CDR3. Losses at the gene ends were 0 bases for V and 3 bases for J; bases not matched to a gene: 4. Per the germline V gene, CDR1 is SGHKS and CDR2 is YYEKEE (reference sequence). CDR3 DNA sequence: TGTGCCAGCAGCTTGGCGGGGGGGAGGTACACCGGGGAGCTGTTTTTT. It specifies CASSLAGGRYTGELFF.

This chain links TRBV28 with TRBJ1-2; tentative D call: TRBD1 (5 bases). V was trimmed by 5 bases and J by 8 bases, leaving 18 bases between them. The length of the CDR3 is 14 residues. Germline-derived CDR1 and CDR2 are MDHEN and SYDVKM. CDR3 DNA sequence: TGTGCCAGCAGTACGCAGATGACAGATGTCGGCTACACCTTC. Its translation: CASSTQMTDVGYTF.